This T cell receptor (beta chain) was found in a study of T cell changes during pregnancy in multiple sclerosis. V dropped 6 bases and J dropped 10; count of bases not matched to a gene: 8. This CDR3 comprises 14 residues. CDR1 is SGHTA and CDR2 is FQGNSA in the germline V gene. Sequencing was performed with immunoSEQ multiplex PCR; in TCRdb, only in-frame clones are kept and a portion is missing. The table has roughly 80,000 clones, approximately 94% seen once. This sequence joins TRBV7-2 and TRBJ2-1, with 11 bases matching TRBD1. The sample in question was peripheral blood, obtained after pregnancy. This TCR was sampled from a female donor in good health, enrolled as a control in a pregnancy study. CDR3 protein: CASSQDRGLVEQFF. CDR3 bases: TGTGCCAGCAGTCAGGACAGGGGGCTCGTGGAGCAGTTCTTC.